This TCR beta chain is drawn from a study of primary melanoma T cells and metastatic recurrence. Study as a whole: Samples were primary melanomas of stage T2 to T4. Study-level findings and limits: Suggested, not shown: primary melanomas can contain effective antitumor T cells. Independent of thickness, ulceration, mitotic rate and age, T-cell fraction reportedly predicted outcome. Adding T-cell fraction to thickness reportedly best improved survival prediction.

Germline lookup yields CDR1 MDHEN and CDR2 SYDVKM. This CDR3 has 17 amino acids. Trimming cost V 4 bases and J 2 bases; bases outside gene matches: 9. Assay: immunoSEQ multiplex PCR; the TCRdb copy retains only in-frame clones and omits some. The sample lists 520 or so clones, approximately 80% occurring once. Points on this clone: Its antigen is not identified.

The sequencing input was melanoma tumor tissue. The rearrangement joins TRBV28 to TRBJ1-2; 11 bases fit TRBD1. The sequence derives from a human donor with melanoma. Here the CDR3 DNA reads TGTGCCAGCAGTTCCCCGGGACAGGGGGGTGCGAACTATGGCTACACCTTC. Protein: CASSSPGQGGANYGYTF.